Reported below is one TCR beta chain. Its cognate antigen is unknown. These data originate in a study of PD-1 blockade in classical Hodgkin lymphoma. Whole-study results and caveats: Relapsed/refractory patients reportedly had the lowest baseline TCR diversity, below newly diagnosed patients, who were below healthy donors. With respect to the repertoire differences, their causes, possibly disease activity or prior therapy, remain undefined.

The CDR3 spans 11 residues. V gave up 2 bases and J gave up 7 bases, with 6 bases separating them. CDR1 is ENHRY and CDR2 is SYGVKD in the germline V gene. The assay was immunoSEQ multiplex PCR, and TCRdb's table has in-frame clones only and misses some. The sample shows roughly 16,000 clones, 92% of them seen only once. Time point here: newly diagnosed, previously untreated cHL patient sample. Out of thawed PBMCs, magnetic negative selection purified CD4+ T cells. A comparison was provided by newly diagnosed, untreated classical Hodgkin lymphoma PBMCs. The sequenced sample consisted of CD4+ T cells from blood. V is TRBV10-3 and J is TRBJ2-7; D uncertain. The clonotype originates from a human donor with classical Hodgkin lymphoma. The CDR3 loop is CAISEGNEQYF. Written as DNA, the CDR3 is TGTGCCATCAGTGAGGGGAATGAGCAGTACTTC.